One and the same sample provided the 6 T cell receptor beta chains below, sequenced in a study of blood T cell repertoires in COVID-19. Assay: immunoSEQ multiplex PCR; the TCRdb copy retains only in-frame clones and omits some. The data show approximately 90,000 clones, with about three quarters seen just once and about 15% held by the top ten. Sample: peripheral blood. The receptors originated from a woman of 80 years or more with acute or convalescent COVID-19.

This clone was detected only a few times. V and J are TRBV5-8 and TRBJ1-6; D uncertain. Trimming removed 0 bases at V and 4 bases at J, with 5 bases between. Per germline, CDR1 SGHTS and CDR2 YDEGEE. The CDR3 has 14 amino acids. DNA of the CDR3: TGTGCCAGCAGCTTGGGCAGTTATAATTCACCCCTCCACTTT. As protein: CASSLGSYNSPLHF.

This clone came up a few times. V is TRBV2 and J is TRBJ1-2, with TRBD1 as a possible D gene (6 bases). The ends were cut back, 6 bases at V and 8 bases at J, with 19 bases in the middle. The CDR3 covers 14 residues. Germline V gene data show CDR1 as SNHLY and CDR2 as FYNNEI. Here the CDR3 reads CASRNGRGHDGYTF. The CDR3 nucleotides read TGTGCCAGCAGAAACGGCAGGGGCCACGACGGCTACACCTTC.

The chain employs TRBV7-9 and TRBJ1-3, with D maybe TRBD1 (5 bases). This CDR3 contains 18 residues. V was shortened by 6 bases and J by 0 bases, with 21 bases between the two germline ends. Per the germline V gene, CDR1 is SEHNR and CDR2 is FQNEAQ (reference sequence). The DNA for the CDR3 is TGTGCCAGCAGTTACCCCGGACGGACACCTTTCTCTGGAAACACCATATATTTT. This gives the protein CASSYPGRTPFSGNTIYF. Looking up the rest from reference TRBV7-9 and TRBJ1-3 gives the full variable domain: DTGVSQNPRHKITKRGQNVTFRCDPISEHNRLYWYRQTLGQGPEFLTYFQNEAQLEKSRLLSDRFSAERPKGSFSTLEIQRTEQGDSAMYLCASSYPGRTPFSGNTIYFGEGSWLTVV.

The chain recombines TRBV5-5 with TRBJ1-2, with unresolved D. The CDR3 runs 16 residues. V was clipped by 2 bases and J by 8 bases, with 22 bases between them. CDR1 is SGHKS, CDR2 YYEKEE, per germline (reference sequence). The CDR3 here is CASSFNSRETIRGYTF. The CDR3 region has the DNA TGTGCCAGCAGCTTTAATTCGCGGGAGACCATTAGGGGCTACACCTTC. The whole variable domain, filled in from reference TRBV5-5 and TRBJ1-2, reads DAGVTQSPTHLIKTRGQQVTLRCSPISGHKSVSWYQQVLGQGPQFIFQYYEKEERGRGNFPDRFSARQFPNYSSELNVNALLLGDSALYLCASSFNSRETIRGYTFGSGTRLTVV.

CDR3 nucleotide sequence: TGTGCCAGCAGTCGGCAGCGCAATGAAAAACTGTTTTTT. Protein: CASSRQRNEKLFF. The gene calls are TRBV12-3 or TRBV12-4 and TRBJ1-4; D unclear. This CDR3 is 13 amino acids long. Trimming stripped 5 bases from V and 5 bases from J, with 9 bases between.

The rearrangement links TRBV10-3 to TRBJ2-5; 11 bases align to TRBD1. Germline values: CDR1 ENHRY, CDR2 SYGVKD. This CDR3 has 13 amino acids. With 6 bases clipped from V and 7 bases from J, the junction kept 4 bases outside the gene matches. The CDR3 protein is CAIRGDRGGTQYF. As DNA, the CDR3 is TGTGCCATCAGAGGGGACAGGGGGGGGACCCAGTACTTC.